A single T cell receptor beta chain is shown here with its context. The record originates from a study of T cell changes during pregnancy in multiple sclerosis. The CDR3 consists of 15 residues. V shed 5 bases and J shed 3 bases, with 15 bases lying between them. In germline, CDR1 is SGHNT, CDR2 YYREEE (reference sequence). Assay used: immunoSEQ multiplex PCR; TCRdb lists only in-frame clones, some missing. Here the sample spans fewer than 85,000 clones, 85% to 95% being singletons. This sequence originates from a female donor with multiple sclerosis, enrolled in a pregnancy study. The chain carries TRBV5-4 and TRBJ1-3; D is possibly TRBD1 (6 bases). This material consisted of peripheral blood, taken in the second trimester of pregnancy. In DNA, the CDR3 is TGTGCCAGCAGTCAACAGGGAATAGTTGGAAACACCATATATTTT. It translates to CASSQQGIVGNTIYF.